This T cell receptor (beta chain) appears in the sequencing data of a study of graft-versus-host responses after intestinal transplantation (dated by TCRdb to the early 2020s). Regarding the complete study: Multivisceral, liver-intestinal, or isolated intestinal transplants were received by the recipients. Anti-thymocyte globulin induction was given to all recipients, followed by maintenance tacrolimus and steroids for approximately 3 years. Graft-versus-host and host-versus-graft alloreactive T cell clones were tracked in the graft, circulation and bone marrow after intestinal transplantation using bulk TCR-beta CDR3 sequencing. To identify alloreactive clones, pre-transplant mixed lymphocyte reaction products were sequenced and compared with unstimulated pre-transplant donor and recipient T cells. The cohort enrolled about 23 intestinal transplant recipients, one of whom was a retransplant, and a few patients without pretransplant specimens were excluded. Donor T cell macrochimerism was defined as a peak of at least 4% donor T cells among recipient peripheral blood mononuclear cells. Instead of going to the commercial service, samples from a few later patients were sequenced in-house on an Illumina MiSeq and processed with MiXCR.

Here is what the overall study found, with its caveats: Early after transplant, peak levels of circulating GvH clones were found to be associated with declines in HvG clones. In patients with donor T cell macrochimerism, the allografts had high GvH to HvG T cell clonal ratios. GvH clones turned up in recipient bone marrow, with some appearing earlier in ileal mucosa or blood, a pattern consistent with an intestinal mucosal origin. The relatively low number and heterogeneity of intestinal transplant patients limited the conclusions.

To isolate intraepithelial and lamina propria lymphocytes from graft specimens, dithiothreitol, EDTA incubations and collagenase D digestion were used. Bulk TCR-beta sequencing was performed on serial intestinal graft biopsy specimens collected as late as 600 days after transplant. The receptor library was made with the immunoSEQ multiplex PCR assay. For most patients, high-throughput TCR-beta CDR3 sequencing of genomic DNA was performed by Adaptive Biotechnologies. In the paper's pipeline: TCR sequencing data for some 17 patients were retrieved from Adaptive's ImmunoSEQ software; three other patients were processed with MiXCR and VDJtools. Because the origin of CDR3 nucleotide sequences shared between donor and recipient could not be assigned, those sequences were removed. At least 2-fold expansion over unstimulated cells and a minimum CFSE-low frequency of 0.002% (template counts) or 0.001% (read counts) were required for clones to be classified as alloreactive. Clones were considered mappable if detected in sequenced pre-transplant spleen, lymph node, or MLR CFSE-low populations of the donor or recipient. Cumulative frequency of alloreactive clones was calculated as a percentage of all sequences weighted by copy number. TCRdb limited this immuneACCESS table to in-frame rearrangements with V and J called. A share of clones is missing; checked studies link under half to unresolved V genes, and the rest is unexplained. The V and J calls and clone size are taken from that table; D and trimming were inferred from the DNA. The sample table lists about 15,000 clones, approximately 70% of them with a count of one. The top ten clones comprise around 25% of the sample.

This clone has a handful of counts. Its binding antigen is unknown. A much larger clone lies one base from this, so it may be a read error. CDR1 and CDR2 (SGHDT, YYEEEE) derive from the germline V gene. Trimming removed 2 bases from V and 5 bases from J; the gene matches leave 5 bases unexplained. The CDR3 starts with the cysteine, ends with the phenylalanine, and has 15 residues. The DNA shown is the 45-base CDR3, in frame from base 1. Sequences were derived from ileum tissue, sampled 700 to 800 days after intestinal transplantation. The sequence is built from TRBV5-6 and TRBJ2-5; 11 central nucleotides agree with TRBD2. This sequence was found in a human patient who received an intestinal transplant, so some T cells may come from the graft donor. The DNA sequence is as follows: TGTGCCAGCAGCTTTCTAGCGGGAGGCGTGGAGACCCAGTACTTC. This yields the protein CASSFLAGGVETQYF.